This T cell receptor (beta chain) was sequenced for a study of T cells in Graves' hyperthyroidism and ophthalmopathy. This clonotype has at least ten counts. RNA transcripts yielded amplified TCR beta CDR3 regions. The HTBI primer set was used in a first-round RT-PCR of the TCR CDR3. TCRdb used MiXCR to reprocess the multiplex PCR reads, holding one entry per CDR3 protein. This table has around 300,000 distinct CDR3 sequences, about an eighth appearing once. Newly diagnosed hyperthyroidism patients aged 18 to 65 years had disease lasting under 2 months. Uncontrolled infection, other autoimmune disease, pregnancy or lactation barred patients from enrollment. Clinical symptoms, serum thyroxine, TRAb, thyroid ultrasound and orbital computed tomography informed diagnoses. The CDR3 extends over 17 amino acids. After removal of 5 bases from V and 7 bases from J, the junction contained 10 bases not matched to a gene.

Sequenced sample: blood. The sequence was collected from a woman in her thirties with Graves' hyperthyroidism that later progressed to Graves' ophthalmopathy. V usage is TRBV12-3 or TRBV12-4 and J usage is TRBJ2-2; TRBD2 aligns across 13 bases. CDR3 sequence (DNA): TGTGCCAGCAGTAAGGGACTAGCGGGAACTCGAAACGGGGAGCTGTTTTTT. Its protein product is CASSKGLAGTRNGELFF.